The text below deals with one T cell receptor beta chain. V shed 5 bases and J shed 5 bases, with 16 bases lying between them. The CDR3 has 14 amino acids. Germline values: CDR1 SEHNR, CDR2 FQNEAQ (reference sequence). These data come from a study of blood T cell repertoires in COVID-19. Turning to the study itself: Samples came from the United States, Italy and Spain, spanning acute and convalescent COVID-19.

The assay was immunoSEQ multiplex PCR, and TCRdb's table has in-frame clones only and misses some. This repertoire shows some 160,000 clones, approximately 90% found once; its top ten account for roughly 5.3%. The Seattle patients, enrolled during active infection, were followed longitudinally. This receptor was identified in a man younger than 35 with COVID-19, enrolled during active disease. This rearrangement joins TRBV7-9 to TRBJ2-7; D possibly corresponds to TRBD2 (6 bases). Sequenced material: peripheral blood. In DNA, the CDR3 is TGTGCCAGCAGCCTCGGACTACCCGTCGACGAGCAGTACTTC. It encodes CASSLGLPVDEQYF.